This T cell receptor beta chain was captured in a study of blood T cell repertoires in COVID-19 (dated by TCRdb to between 2020 and 2021). Regarding the complete study: The collaborator samples originated in the United States, Italy and Spain and spanned the acute and convalescent phases of COVID-19. The samples were drawn from two sources: the first 160 participants of the ongoing ImmuneRACE study, and over 950 subjects contributed by 6 global collaborators. A de-identified subject ID, COVID-19 status, age in years and sex were almost always included in the sample metadata. The dataset comprised deeply sampled blood TCRbeta repertoires from subjects exposed to, actively infected with, or recovered from COVID-19. Where HLA class I and class II types were available, the types were taken from metadata supplied by the sample provider, not from assay-based typing. The prospective study material was composed of cDNA or gDNA derived from T cells, B-cell-depleted T cells, or PBMCs. The repertoires were released in a freely available public database intended as a resource for research on the immune response to SARS-CoV-2. General conclusions and limits of the study: How much clinical and demographic metadata was included differed by source and by participant, and the metadata was provided uncurated.

The junction carries 6 bases between V and J, which are trimmed by 3 bases and 1 base respectively. Spanning cysteine to phenylalanine, the CDR3 consists of 13 amino acids. This entry keeps only the CDR3 DNA: 39 bases, framed from base 1. The germline V gene encodes CDR1 SGHNT and CDR2 YENEEA. The immunoSEQ Assay, a bias-controlled multiplex PCR, was used to amplify TCRbeta CDR3 regions from genomic DNA. In the authors' own workflow: Nucleated cell counts per sample were estimated from amplification of reference gene primers within the assay. To quantify the absolute abundance of each unique TCRbeta CDR3 rearrangement, sequence reads were collapsed and filtered. Productive Simpson clonality was computed per sample as the square root of Simpson's diversity index over productive rearrangements. As stored in TCRdb, this immuneACCESS dataset retains in-frame rearrangements with V and J assigned. A fraction of the clones does not appear; measured against another copy, unresolved V genes explain less than half of the discrepancy, and the remainder lacks a known reason. The V and J calls and the clone size are those of that table, but D and trimming were determined from the DNA. Within this sample are 150,000 to 190,000 clones, with roughly 80% of them counted one time only. The ten biggest clones cover roughly 3.7% of the sample.

Each collaborating institution followed its own protocols to collect whole blood in K2EDTA tubes. Collaborator samples were shipped for TCRbeta analysis as frozen whole blood, isolated PBMCs, or DNA extracted from either sample type. Note on this clone: There is no known antigen for this receptor. Per-base quality was not reported, and no clone a single base away is much larger than it.

The V and J genes are TRBV11-3 and TRBJ1-1; the D gene is not confidently resolved. The sequencing sample was made of peripheral blood. This receptor was taken from a woman older than 75 with acute or convalescent COVID-19. The bases are TGTGCCAGCAGCTTGGGCAAGAACACTGAAGCTTTCTTT. It codes for CASSLGKNTEAFF.